Listed below are T cell receptor beta chains from one sample, sequenced in a study of blood T cell repertoires in COVID-19. TCRdb's copy holds only in-frame clones and misses some; the assay was immunoSEQ multiplex PCR. Among just over 70,000 clones listed, about 80% were seen once. The sequenced sample was peripheral blood. The source is a man aged 70 or older who had recovered from COVID-19. Each CDR3 is given with its conserved first and last residue. A D gene is named only where the DNA matches it firmly.

D	V	J	CDR3	DNA
NA	TRBV28	TRBJ1-4	CASSRSLGARTEKLFF	TGTGCCAGCAGTCGATCGTTGGGGGCGCGTACTGAAAAACTGTTTTTT
NA	TRBV30	TRBJ2-1	CAWSYFRSSNEQFF	TGTGCCTGGAGTTATTTTCGTAGCAGCAATGAGCAGTTCTTC
NA	TRBV27	TRBJ2-7	CASSSPLREQYF	TGTGCCAGCAGTTCCCCCCTGCGTGAGCAGTACTTC
TRBD2	TRBV5-4	TRBJ2-5	CASSRGGLGETQYF	TGTGCCAGCAGCCGGGGGGGACTAGGAGAGACCCAGTACTTC
NA	TRBV14	TRBJ2-1	CASSLTGKNRDNEQFF	TGTGCCAGCAGCCTCACCGGGAAAAACCGAGACAATGAGCAGTTCTTC
NA	TRBV28	TRBJ2-7	CASSGQGYEQYF	TGTGCCAGCAGTGGGCAGGGATACGAGCAGTACTTC
NA	TRBV5-1	TRBJ1-2	CASSPTGGDGYTF	TGCGCCAGCAGTCCCACGGGAGGGGATGGCTACACCTTC
NA	TRBV6-4	TRBJ2-2	CASSVNRAGELFF	TGTGCCAGCAGTGTCAATCGGGCCGGGGAGCTGTTTTTT
NA	TRBV28	TRBJ2-2	CAANTGIGELFF	TGTGCCGCAAATACAGGGATCGGGGAGCTGTTTTTT
TRBD1	TRBV5-6	TRBJ2-5	CASSLTTGEQETQYF	TGTGCCAGCAGCTTAACGACAGGGGAACAAGAGACCCAGTACTTC
NA	TRBV28	TRBJ1-5	CASSFVGGRDQPQHF	TGTGCCAGCAGTTTTGTCGGGGGGCGCGATCAGCCCCAGCATTTT
NA	TRBV19	TRBJ2-1	CASSIEGGRLAGTYNEQFF	TGTGCCAGTAGTATAGAGGGGGGGCGCCTCGCGGGAACATACAATGAGCAGTTCTTC
NA	TRBV3-1/TRBV3-2	TRBJ1-2	CASLAQENYGYTF	TGTGCCAGCCTAGCCCAGGAGAACTATGGCTACACCTTC
TRBD2	TRBV12-3/TRBV12-4	TRBJ2-1	CASSFFPGGPFF	TGTGCCAGCAGTTTTTTTCCGGGGGGGCCGTTCTTC
TRBD1	TRBV7-8	TRBJ2-3	CASSSPRQGEDTQYF	TGTGCCAGCAGCTCACCCAGACAGGGAGAGGATACGCAGTATTTT
NA	TRBV10-3	TRBJ2-3	CAISERTLRIGGTDTQYF	TGTGCCATCAGTGAGCGAACTCTGAGGATCGGTGGCACAGATACGCAGTATTTT
TRBD1	TRBV6-2/TRBV6-3	TRBJ2-5	CASSPGTGTTKETQYF	TGTGCCAGCAGTCCCGGGACAGGGACGACAAAAGAGACCCAGTACTTC
NA	TRBV6-5	TRBJ1-2	CASSYSVGGSYGYTF	TGTGCCAGCAGTTACTCGGTGGGAGGTAGCTATGGCTACACCTTC
NA	TRBV29-1	TRBJ2-3	CSASPGRGYGDTQYF	TGCAGCGCTTCCCCCGGGCGGGGTTATGGAGATACGCAGTATTTT
TRBD2	TRBV23-1	TRBJ2-1	CASSQSGLAGSLCEQFF	TGCGCCAGCAGTCAATCGGGACTAGCGGGATCCTTATGTGAGCAGTTCTTC
NA	TRBV30	TRBJ1-3	CAWARGFSGNTIYF	TGTGCCTGGGCAAGGGGGTTCTCTGGAAACACCATATATTTT
TRBD1	TRBV9	TRBJ2-1	CASSSRDRGHNEQFF	TGTGCCAGCAGCTCACGGGACAGGGGTCACAATGAGCAGTTCTTC